Shown below are 18 T cell receptor beta chains from a single sample sequenced in a study of T cells after somatic rescue of genetic block. Profiled with immunoSEQ multiplex PCR; TCRdb holds only in-frame clones, not every one. The sample holds 9,500 to 15,000 clones, about 69% seen once. The sample was peripheral blood mononuclear cells (PBMCs). The receptors shown here come from a boy aged 5-17 years.

In this sample, this clone turned up a few times. The V and J genes are TRBV11-2 and TRBJ1-4; TRBD1 aligns across 8 bases. Trimming took 1 base from V and 8 from J; bases not matched to a gene: 6. The germline V gene encodes CDR1 SGHAT and CDR2 FQNNGV. The CDR3 consists of 15 residues. The CDR3, as DNA: TGTGCCAGCAGCTTAGGGGACAGGTCAAGAGAAAAACTGTTTTTT. Its translation is CASSLGDRSREKLFF. The full variable domain, in which reference TRBV11-2 and TRBJ1-4 provide the parts outside the CDR3, is EAGVAQSPRYKIIEKRQSVAFWCNPISGHATLYWYQQILGQGPKLLIQFQNNGVVDDSQLPKDRFSAERLKGVDSTLKIQPAKLEDSAVYLCASSLGDRSREKLFFGSGTQLSVL.

This clone was observed once. The chain uses TRBV28 and TRBJ2-5, with TRBD1 as a possible D gene (6 bases). Germline lookup yields CDR1 MDHEN and CDR2 SYDVKM. V was pared by 1 base and J by 2 bases, with 14 bases between. The CDR3 has 16 residues. For the CDR3, the DNA is TGTGCCAGCAGTTTATACACAGGGTTCCGGCAAGAGACCCAGTACTTC. This translates into CASSLYTGFRQETQYF.

CDR3 nucleotides: TGTGCCAGCAGCCGACAGTCTGGAAACACCATATATTTT. Residues: CASSRQSGNTIYF. V and J are TRBV5-4 and TRBJ1-3; TRBD1 is a possible D gene (5 bases). Germline-derived CDR1 and CDR2 are SGHNT and YYREEE (reference sequence). Trimming left V 4 bases short and J 1 base short, with 6 bases between. The CDR3 loop spans 13 amino acids.

This clone was counted only a few times. The chain combines TRBV10-3 with TRBJ2-7; 11 bases line up with TRBD1. The CDR3 is made up of 17 amino acids. Per the germline V gene, CDR1 is ENHRY and CDR2 is SYGVKD. After removal of 5 bases from V and 5 bases from J, the junction contained 14 bases not matched to a gene. CDR3 bases: TGTGCCATCAGTCCCCAGACGCCAGGACAGGGGGCTGACGAGCAGTACTTC. Its translation is CAISPQTPGQGADEQYF.

This chain joins TRBV7-3 and TRBJ2-5; D could derive from TRBD1 or TRBD2 (5 bases each). CDR3 length: 15 amino acids. Deletions cut 5 bases from V and 5 bases from J, with 18 bases between. Germline CDR1 is SGHTA and CDR2 is FQGTGA. CDR3 in amino acids: CASSIRDVRRETQYF. CDR3 DNA sequence: TGTGCCAGCAGCATTCGGGACGTCCGTCGGGAGACCCAGTACTTC.

The gene calls are TRBV6-5 and TRBJ2-7; D assignment may be TRBD1 or TRBD2 (5 bases each). Germline V gives CDR1 MNHEY, CDR2 SVGAGI. V lost 2 bases and J 4 bases, leaving 15 bases between the germline ends. This CDR3 has 15 residues. The DNA of the CDR3 is TGTGCCAGCAGTTACAGGGGACCGTGGCCATACGAGCAGTACTTC. Residues: CASSYRGPWPYEQYF.

The rearrangement uses TRBV5-4 and TRBJ1-1; 7 nucleotides align to TRBD1. There are 14 residues in the CDR3. J was trimmed by 4 bases and V by 3 bases; bases with no gene match: 6. Germline assignment: CDR1 SGHNT and CDR2 YYREEE (reference sequence). The chain's CDR3 is CASSSAEGATEAFF. CDR3 coding DNA: TGTGCCAGCAGCTCGGCGGAGGGGGCCACTGAAGCTTTCTTT.

This clone showed up just a few times. The genes are TRBV28 and TRBJ2-5; no clear D. The ends were cut back, 5 bases at V and 5 bases at J, with 12 bases in the middle. The CDR3 runs to 13 residues. CDR1 is MDHEN, CDR2 SYDVKM, per germline. As DNA, the CDR3 is TGTGCCAGCAGTCCGACCTTCTGGGAGACCCAGTACTTC. The encoded protein is CASSPTFWETQYF.

As DNA, the CDR3 is TGTGCCAGCAGTTTTCCAGCAGGAGCTTTCTTT. This translates into CASSFPAGAFF. The V and J genes are TRBV28 and TRBJ1-1; D unresolved. Germline values: CDR1 MDHEN, CDR2 SYDVKM. The CDR3 runs 11 residues. With 3 bases removed from V and 10 bases from J, the gap between germline ends came to 9 bases.

The chain is built from TRBV6-6 and TRBJ1-1, with no clear D. Germline-derived CDR1 and CDR2 are MNHNY and SVGAGI (reference sequence). V gave up 5 bases and J gave up 4 bases, with 5 bases separating them. There are 11 residues in the CDR3. CDR3 protein: CASSGVTEAFF. The CDR3 DNA is TGTGCCAGCAGTGGTGTCACTGAAGCTTTCTTT.

The chain uses TRBV5-4 and TRBJ1-4; D call uncertain. CDR1 SGHNT and CDR2 YYREEE come from the germline V gene (reference sequence). V lost 0 bases to trimming and J lost 6 bases, with 15 bases between them. The CDR3 sequence is 16 residues long. CDR3 residues: CASSLDRTLGDEKLFF. CDR3 DNA sequence: TGTGCCAGCAGCTTGGATAGGACCCTTGGGGATGAAAAACTGTTTTTT. The entire variable domain, with the rest obtained from reference TRBV5-4 and TRBJ1-4, is as follows: ETGVTQSPTHLIKTRGQQVTLRCSSQSGHNTVSWYQQALGQGPQFIFQYYREEENGRGNFPPRFSGLQFPNYSSELNVNALELDDSALYLCASSLDRTLGDEKLFFGSGTQLSVL.

This chain joins TRBV5-1 and TRBJ2-3; D is uncertain. V shed 1 base and J shed 0 bases, with 6 bases lying between them. The CDR3 totals 14 residues. From germline, CDR1 is SGHRS and CDR2 YFSETQ. The CDR3 is CASSLRPSTDTQYF. The CDR3 DNA reads as TGCGCCAGCAGCTTGAGGCCTAGCACAGATACGCAGTATTTT. Combining the CDR3 with reference TRBV5-1 and TRBJ2-3 gives the whole variable domain KAGVTQTPRYLIKTRGQQVTLSCSPISGHRSVSWYQQTPGQGLQFLFEYFSETQRNKGNFPGRFSGRQFSNSRSEMNVSTLELGDSALYLCASSLRPSTDTQYFGPGTRLTVL.

CDR3 region: CASSFLSGQALYSVLTF. Here the CDR3 DNA reads TGCGCCAGCAGCTTCCTATCGGGACAGGCCCTTTATAGCGTCCTGACTTTC. V usage is TRBV5-1 and J usage is TRBJ2-6; 8 bases match TRBD1. V gave up 2 bases and J gave up 12 bases; unmatched junction bases: 16. Per the germline V gene, CDR1 is SGHRS and CDR2 is YFSETQ. This CDR3 has 17 amino acids.

J is TRBJ2-7 and V is TRBV27, with 7 bases that match TRBD2. With 4 bases clipped from V and 6 bases from J, the junction kept 3 bases outside the gene matches. Looked up from germline, CDR1 is MNHEY and CDR2 is SMNVEV (reference sequence). The CDR3 sequence is 12 residues long. CDR3 DNA sequence: TGTGCCAGCAGTTACCCGGGAGGCGAGCAGTACTTC. This gives the protein CASSYPGGEQYF.

In its sample, this clone was seen a few times. The chain couples TRBV6-6 to TRBJ2-1; the D gene is possibly TRBD2 (6 bases). Trimming removed 5 bases from V and 8 bases from J, with 10 bases in between. The CDR3 extends over 12 amino acids. CDR1 and CDR2 (germline): MNHNY, SVGAGI (reference sequence). CDR3 sequence: CASSPEGDEQFF. CDR3 coding DNA: TGTGCCAGCAGTCCGGAGGGTGATGAGCAGTTCTTC.

This clone came up a few times. Here the CDR3 DNA reads TGTGCCTGGAGTGTATGGTATTATGGGAAGAGGGATGCTCTGAACTATGGCTACACCTTC. This gives the protein CAWSVWYYGKRDALNYGYTF. J is TRBJ1-2 and V is TRBV30, with D unclear. CDR3 size: 20 residues. Per germline, CDR1 GTSNPN and CDR2 SVGIG (reference sequence). Trimming cost V 0 bases and J 2 bases, with 28 bases left between them.

This chain joins TRBV27 and TRBJ1-3, with a possible D match to TRBD1 (6 bases). The CDR3 is 14 residues long. The germline gives CDR1 MNHEY, CDR2 SMNVEV (reference sequence). With 3 bases removed from V and 1 base from J, the gap between germline ends came to 7 bases. The CDR3 spells CASSFTGSGNTIYF. As DNA, the CDR3 is TGTGCCAGCAGTTTTACAGGGTCTGGAAACACCATATATTTT.

The V gene is TRBV13, the J gene TRBJ2-7; 15 positions agree with TRBD2. With 4 bases clipped from V and 5 bases from J, the junction kept 12 bases outside the gene matches. The CDR3 sequence is 18 residues long. Germline CDR1 is PRHDT and CDR2 is FYEKMQ (reference sequence). In DNA, the CDR3 is TGTGCCAGCAGCTCCCTCGGACTAGCGGGAGGGCCTAAAGACGAGCAGTACTTC. This encodes CASSSLGLAGGPKDEQYF.